Shown below are 17 T cell receptor beta chains from a single sample sequenced in a study of T cell responses to AZD1222 COVID-19 vaccine listed by TCRdb under 2021. The library was made by the immunoSEQ multiplex PCR assay. This is the immuneACCESS table as TCRdb keeps it, with only in-frame sequences that have V and J called. A part of the clones is gone; compared with another copy, unresolved V genes explain less than half, and the rest is unexplained. The sample table lists some 140,000 clones, almost 85% of them with a count of one. The ten largest clones represent less than 9.5% of the sample. This sample's time point label indicates: about 28 days (+/-7) after the second vaccine dose. What this sample's treatment or condition label stands for: meningococcal conjugate vaccine given as trial control. The input for sequencing was peripheral blood, taken 28 days after the second dose of the MenACWY control vaccine. The source of these receptors is an adult who received the MenACWY meningococcal vaccine as a control.

The chain is built from TRBV30 and TRBJ1-6, with a tentative D call TRBD1 (6 bases). CDR3 size: 14 residues. The ends were cut back, 3 bases at V and 7 bases at J, with 13 bases in the middle. Per germline, CDR1 GTSNPN and CDR2 SVGIG (reference sequence). CDR3 nucleotides: TGTGCCTGGAGAGGGGGGAGTAGGAATTCACCCCTCCACTTT. Its translation is CAWRGGSRNSPLHF.

This clone was detected only a few times. V usage is TRBV16 and J usage is TRBJ1-5; no clear D gene. V shed 0 bases and J shed 0 bases, with 6 bases lying between them. This CDR3 is 15 amino acids long. Germline-derived CDR1 and CDR2 are KGHSY and FQNENV. CDR3 nucleotide sequence: TGTGCCAGCAGCCAATCATCAACTAGCAATCAGCCCCAGCATTTT. This encodes CASSQSSTSNQPQHF.

V is TRBV5-8 and J is TRBJ2-5, with D unresolved. CDR3 length: 13 amino acids. Trimming took 2 bases from V and 5 from J, leaving 10 bases between them. Germline values: CDR1 SGHTS, CDR2 YDEGEE. This CDR3 reads CASSFRGKETQYF. The CDR3, as DNA: TGTGCCAGCAGCTTCCGCGGCAAGGAGACCCAGTACTTC. Using reference TRBV5-8 and TRBJ2-5 for the parts outside the CDR3, the full variable domain is EAGVTQSPTHLIKTRGQQATLRCSPISGHTSVYWYQQALGLGLQFLLWYDEGEERNRGNFPPRFSGRQFPNYSSELNVNALELEDSALYLCASSFRGKETQYFGPGTRLLVL.

This chain uses TRBV20-1 with TRBJ1-6; D uncertain. Trimming shortened V by 3 bases and J by 4 bases, and 10 bases separated the two germline ends. This CDR3 region has 14 residues. From germline, CDR1 is DFQATT and CDR2 SNEGSKA (reference sequence). DNA for the CDR3: TGCAGTGCTAGTTTAGAAAGTTATAATTCACCCCTCCACTTT. Translated, it gives CSASLESYNSPLHF.

The CDR3 here is CASSQDRSGAGYGYTF. The CDR3 nucleotides read TGCGCCAGCAGCCAAGATCGGTCAGGGGCAGGGTATGGCTACACCTTC. The J gene is TRBJ1-2, the V gene TRBV4-1; TRBD1 might be the D (6 bases). V was clipped by 0 bases and J by 5 bases, with 16 bases between them. In germline, CDR1 is MGHRA, CDR2 YSYEKL. There are 16 residues in the CDR3.

This chain uses TRBV14 with TRBJ2-4; 7 bases are shared with TRBD1. The CDR3 is made up of 13 amino acids. Germline-derived CDR1 and CDR2 are SGHDN and FVKESK. V shed 1 base, J shed 9 bases, and the junction held 3 bases outside the gene matches. This CDR3 reads CASSQGRDSIQYF. CDR3 nucleotides: TGTGCCAGCAGCCAAGGCAGGGACAGCATTCAGTACTTC.

The chain carries TRBV2 and TRBJ2-7; either TRBD1 or TRBD2 may supply D (5 bases each). Between the trimmed V and J ends, which lost 0 bases and 4 bases, there was a span of 19 bases. Germline V gene sequence: CDR1 SNHLY, CDR2 FYNNEI. This CDR3 has 17 residues. DNA of the CDR3: TGTGCCAGCAGTGAAGCACCGGGACCAATCACACCTTACGAGCAGTACGTC. Translated: CASSEAPGPITPYEQYV.

The rearrangement links TRBV6-1 to TRBJ1-2, with no clear D. Per the germline V gene, CDR1 is MNHNS and CDR2 is SASEGT. Between the trimmed V and J ends, which lost 3 bases and 6 bases, there was a span of 14 bases. CDR3 size: 14 residues. The CDR3 nucleotides are TGTGCCAGCAGTGATTATGGGCCCGCCGATGGCTACACCTTC. Encoded protein: CASSDYGPADGYTF.

The chain joins TRBV5-1 to TRBJ2-2; D ambiguous. The CDR3 consists of 17 residues. Germline V gene lookup returns CDR1 SGHRS and CDR2 YFSETQ. Trimming left V 0 bases short and J 0 bases short, with 12 bases between. DNA for the CDR3: TGCGCCAGCAGCTTGGCCTTCGGTATTCCGAACACCGGGGAGCTGTTTTTT. Its protein product is CASSLAFGIPNTGELFF.

This chain uses TRBV5-1 with TRBJ2-1, with a tentative D call TRBD1 (5 bases). V was trimmed by 4 bases and J by 1 base, leaving 12 bases between them. Germline lookup yields CDR1 SGHRS and CDR2 YFSETQ. This CDR3 is 15 amino acids long. The CDR3 sequence: CASSRDSISYNEQFF. In DNA form, the CDR3 reads TGCGCCAGCAGCCGCGACAGTATATCCTACAATGAGCAGTTCTTC.

J is TRBJ1-5 and V is TRBV6-2 or TRBV6-3, with D hard to call. Germline CDR1 is MNHEY and CDR2 is SVGEGT. The CDR3 runs 15 residues. V dropped 6 bases and J dropped 7 bases, with 19 bases sitting between them. The CDR3 loop reads CASSQDPGRAQPQHF. DNA of the CDR3: TGTGCCAGCAGCCAAGATCCTGGGCGGGCCCAGCCCCAGCATTTT.

V and J are TRBV19 and TRBJ2-3; D unclear. CDR3 length equals 15 residues. In germline, CDR1 is LNHDA, CDR2 SQIVND (reference sequence). Trimming took off 5 bases at V and 1 base at J, with 13 bases between the two ends. This chain's CDR3 is CASSGHADRTDTQYF. The CDR3 nucleotides are TGTGCCAGTAGTGGGCACGCCGATCGCACAGATACGCAGTATTTT.

This clone was recorded once. Here the CDR3 DNA reads TGCAGCGCGCTGACCGGGACTCCCGACAATGAGCAGTTCTTC. This translates into CSALTGTPDNEQFF. The chain carries TRBV29-1 and TRBJ2-1; the D gene is possibly TRBD2 (6 bases). The CDR3 runs 14 residues. The V and J ends lost 7 bases and 5 bases respectively, with 18 bases between them. CDR1 is SQVTM and CDR2 is ANQGSEA in the germline V gene.

The V call is TRBV5-1, the J call TRBJ1-5; 11 positions match TRBD1. Germline V CDR1 and CDR2: SGHRS, YFSETQ. The CDR3 runs to 16 residues. V lost 2 bases to trimming and J lost 3 bases; unmatched junction nucleotides: 4. CDR3 DNA: TGCGCCAGCAGCTTCGGGACAGGGGGGAACAATCAGCCCCAGCATTTT. It translates to CASSFGTGGNNQPQHF.

The chain recombines TRBV5-6 with TRBJ1-2; D unresolved. From germline, CDR1 is SGHDT and CDR2 YYEEEE. V was trimmed by 4 bases and J by 8 bases, leaving 18 bases between them. This CDR3 comprises 14 residues. CDR3 nucleotide sequence: TGTGCCAGCAGCCCTCAAGGACCGGCGGGCGGCTACACCTTC. It translates to CASSPQGPAGGYTF. Based on the CDR3 plus reference TRBV5-6 and TRBJ1-2, the full variable domain is DAGVTQSPTHLIKTRGQQVTLRCSPKSGHDTVSWYQQALGQGPQFIFQYYEEEERQRGNFPDRFSGHQFPNYSSELNVNALLLGDSALYLCASSPQGPAGGYTFGSGTRLTVV.

This clone turned up a few times. The CDR3 DNA reads TGTGCCAGTAGTAGGGGGCAGGGTGGGTATGGCTACACCTTC. Protein sequence: CASSRGQGGYGYTF. V usage is TRBV19 and J usage is TRBJ1-2; D is possibly TRBD1 (6 bases). Germline-derived CDR1 and CDR2 are LNHDA and SQIVND (reference sequence). This CDR3 has 14 residues. V lost 4 bases, J lost 5 bases, and 14 bases lay in between.

CDR3 residues: CASSLGAERGGIEQFF. The CDR3 DNA is TGTGCCAGCAGCCTCGGGGCAGAGCGGGGGGGGATTGAGCAGTTCTTC. This chain connects TRBV6-6 to TRBJ2-1; TRBD2 matches 10 bases. Germline CDR1 is MNHNY and CDR2 is SVGAGI (reference sequence). V was clipped by 6 bases and J by 9 bases; unmatched bases: 14. The CDR3 contains 16 residues.